The clone carrying this TCR beta chain was detected only a few times. What it binds is not known. The entry originates in a study of response to subunit inactivated influenza vaccine. TCRdb used MiXCR to reprocess the RT-PCR reads, holding one entry per CDR3 protein. Found here are about 310,000 distinct CDR3 sequences, 21% of them singletons; the top ten hold roughly 10%. The V gene end was trimmed by 7 bases and the J gene end by 10 bases; junction bases not matched to a gene: 5. CDR1 GTSNPN and CDR2 SVGIG come from the germline V gene (reference sequence). The CDR3 is 12 amino acids. Overall study results and limits: Seasonal influenza vaccination, on each occasion, was suggested by the authors to recruit few new T cells.

This clonotype originated in a man aged 50 to 69 who received an inactivated influenza vaccine. The chain couples TRBV30 to TRBJ1-6; 9 nucleotides align to TRBD1. The material sequenced was PBMCs from blood, taken approximately 20 months after vaccination. CDR3 protein: CASGTGRSPLHF. DNA of the CDR3: TGTGCCTCCGGGACAGGGAGGTCACCCCTCCACTTT.